Below, 5 T cell receptor beta chains from the same sample are listed, as sequenced in a study of cytomegalovirus exposure and HLA in healthy donors. Amplification used 60 Vbeta primers and 13 Jbeta primers. Data came from immunoSEQ multiplex PCR; TCRdb stores just in-frame clones and leaves some out. The sample carries 100,000 or so clones, roughly four fifths recorded once. Specimen: PBMCs. These receptor sequences come from a male donor in good health and CMV-seropositive.

The chain links TRBV7-2 to TRBJ2-7; no clear D. Germline CDR1 reads SGHTA; CDR2 reads FQGNSA. CDR3 size: 13 residues. Trimming left V 2 bases short and J 0 bases short, with 5 bases between. CDR3 amino acids: CASSLPDSYEQYF. CDR3 in DNA: TGTGCCAGCAGCTTACCAGACTCCTACGAGCAGTACTTC.

This chain joins TRBV5-1 and TRBJ2-7; D is possibly TRBD1 (5 bases). Germline CDR1 and CDR2: SGHRS and YFSETQ. This CDR3 is built from 15 residues. The ends were cut back, 2 bases at V and 0 bases at J, with 12 bases in the middle. CDR3 amino acids: CASSFHRSYSYEQYF. The CDR3 DNA sequence: TGCGCCAGCAGCTTCCACAGGTCCTACTCCTACGAGCAGTACTTC.

For the CDR3, the DNA is TGCGCCAGCAGCGACCAGGGTGCTGGGGCCAACGTCCTGACTTTC. Protein sequence: CASSDQGAGANVLTF. J is TRBJ2-6 and V is TRBV5-1; D might be TRBD1 (5 bases). The V end was cut by 4 bases, the J end by 2 bases, with 10 bases between. The germline V gene encodes CDR1 SGHRS and CDR2 YFSETQ. This CDR3 comprises 15 residues.

The chain carries TRBV2 and TRBJ1-1; TRBD1 might be the D (5 bases). Germline CDR1 SNHLY, CDR2 FYNNEI. The CDR3 contains 13 residues. The V end was cut by 7 bases, the J end by 0 bases, with 9 bases between. The chain's CDR3 is CASTTTVNTEAFF. The CDR3 coding sequence is TGTGCCAGCACTACGACAGTGAACACTGAAGCTTTCTTT.

This sequence joins TRBV7-2 and TRBJ2-1; possible D gene TRBD2, 5 bases. Germline values: CDR1 SGHTA, CDR2 FQGNSA. Trimming took 1 base from V and 5 from J, leaving 12 bases between them. CDR3 size: 15 residues. CDR3 coding DNA: TGTGCCAGCAGCTTAGAAAGCGGAGCCCACAATGAGCAGTTCTTC. Protein sequence: CASSLESGAHNEQFF.